This T cell receptor beta chain was observed in a study of T cells in tuberculosis. In the study overall: IGRA-negative adolescents, IGRA-positive adolescents with latent tuberculosis and adults with active tuberculosis formed this South African cohort.

This CDR3 is 16 amino acids long. Germline CDR1 is LNHDA and CDR2 is SQIVND (reference sequence). V lost 2 bases to trimming and J lost 5 bases; unmatched junction nucleotides: 11. The assay was immunoSEQ multiplex PCR, and TCRdb's table has in-frame clones only and misses some. The data contain fewer than 45,000 clones, nearly 95% of them singletons. The clonotype comes from a donor between 10 and 35 years old with latent tuberculosis or without tuberculosis infection. The chain couples TRBV19 to TRBJ1-1, with TRBD1 matching over 7 bases. The sample was PBMCs. DNA for the CDR3: TGTGCCAGTAGTATACTTCGGGGTCAGGGGGTAACTGAAGCTTTCTTT. Encoded protein: CASSILRGQGVTEAFF.